The clone carrying this TCR beta chain was seen only a few times. Its specificity is not known. The record originates from a study of T cells in Graves' hyperthyroidism and ophthalmopathy. General observations from the study: Progression to ophthalmopathy was predicted a median of approximately seven months early. Blood also carried most thyroid clonotypes expanded above 0.001.

Germline CDR1 reads KGHDR; CDR2 reads SFDVKD. V lost 2 bases and J 0 bases, leaving 13 bases between the germline ends. There are 17 residues in the CDR3. The TCR beta CDR3 regions underwent amplification using RNA transcripts as the source. The HTBI primer set was used in a first-round RT-PCR of the TCR CDR3. Each CDR3 protein is one row after TCRdb ran MiXCR on the multiplex PCR reads. The sample lists roughly 380,000 distinct CDR3 sequences; approximately 13% were seen once. Sequenced: blood. This receptor was taken from a woman aged 60-70 years with Graves' hyperthyroidism. The V and J genes are TRBV24-1 and TRBJ2-1; D uncertain. CDR3 amino acids: CATSDSVARLSYNEQFF. The DNA for the CDR3 is TGTGCCACCAGTGATTCCGTAGCCCGCCTCTCCTACAATGAGCAGTTCTTC.